The rows below give T cell receptor beta chains drawn from one sample of a study of T cells in Graves' hyperthyroidism and ophthalmopathy. Each CDR3 protein is one row after TCRdb ran MiXCR on the multiplex PCR reads. Of approximately 370,000 distinct CDR3 sequences in the sample, roughly a sixth were seen once. The material sequenced was blood. The receptors originated from a woman aged 30 to 39 with Graves' hyperthyroidism that later progressed to Graves' ophthalmopathy. The CDR3 runs from the conserved cysteine through the conserved F or W.

j_call v_call cdr3_aa
TRBJ1-1 TRBV27 CASSFHRGPNTEAFF
TRBJ1-1 TRBV24-1 CATSDAGPNTEAFF
TRBJ2-6 TRBV2 CASRLTGFGANVLTF
TRBJ2-7 TRBV5-1 CASSDDWSYEQYF
TRBJ2-7 TRBV30 CAWSGTGYEQYF
TRBJ1-5 TRBV9 CASSEVGLGQPQHF
TRBJ2-1 TRBV30 CAWRTLSGFYNEQFF
TRBJ1-1 TRBV19 CASGATGNTEAFF
TRBJ2-1 TRBV6-2/TRBV6-3 CASSKGLYNEQFF
TRBJ2-1 TRBV20-1 CSASGRVENEQFF
TRBJ2-1 TRBV2 CASRADRSSYNEQFF
TRBJ2-1 TRBV27 CASSAGRNNEQFF
TRBJ1-1 TRBV5-1 CASSLHGREGNTEAFF
TRBJ2-1 TRBV20-1 CSAGRGGMNEQFF
TRBJ1-6 TRBV5-1 CASSLGQANNSPLHF
TRBJ2-5 TRBV19 CASSTARGTEYQETQYF
TRBJ2-5 TRBV27 CASGHQGPGETQYF
TRBJ2-7 TRBV28 CASSLTAGFLYEQYF
TRBJ2-4 TRBV28 CASVRRELAKNIQYF
TRBJ2-1 TRBV9 CASSVTGTAEGNEQFF
TRBJ1-2 TRBV11-2 CASSPLRGRGGYGYTF
TRBJ2-5 TRBV28 CATMPGHGETQYF
TRBJ1-4 TRBV2 CASSERGLNEKLFF
TRBJ2-3 TRBV24-1 CATSDQRVSAGRDTQYF
TRBJ2-7 TRBV27 CASSLASGKMTYEQYF
TRBJ1-5 TRBV19 CASRMTGSNQPQHF
TRBJ2-1 TRBV5-1 CASSVEPGPSIYSEQFF
TRBJ2-1 TRBV2 CASSETYRRFF
TRBJ1-1 TRBV18 CASSLNRGEAFF
TRBJ2-1 TRBV24-1 CATSDPTTGSGEQFF
TRBJ1-1 TRBV12-3/TRBV12-4 CASRVGVGTEAFF
TRBJ2-3 TRBV20-1 CSAPGTGTDTQYF
TRBJ2-7 TRBV12-3/TRBV12-4 CASSPGGGGALYEQYF
TRBJ1-5 TRBV10-3 CAISEPSSNQPQHF
TRBJ2-7 TRBV20-1 CSARREWGYEQYF
TRBJ1-1 TRBV4-2 CASSPYHNEGARDTEAFF
TRBJ2-3 TRBV13 CASSFVGQGGTDTQYF
TRBJ2-7 TRBV28 CASAGHEQYF
TRBJ2-2 TRBV5-1 CASSLFRAGTGELFF
TRBJ1-1 TRBV12-3/TRBV12-4 CASSPEGGGYTEAFF